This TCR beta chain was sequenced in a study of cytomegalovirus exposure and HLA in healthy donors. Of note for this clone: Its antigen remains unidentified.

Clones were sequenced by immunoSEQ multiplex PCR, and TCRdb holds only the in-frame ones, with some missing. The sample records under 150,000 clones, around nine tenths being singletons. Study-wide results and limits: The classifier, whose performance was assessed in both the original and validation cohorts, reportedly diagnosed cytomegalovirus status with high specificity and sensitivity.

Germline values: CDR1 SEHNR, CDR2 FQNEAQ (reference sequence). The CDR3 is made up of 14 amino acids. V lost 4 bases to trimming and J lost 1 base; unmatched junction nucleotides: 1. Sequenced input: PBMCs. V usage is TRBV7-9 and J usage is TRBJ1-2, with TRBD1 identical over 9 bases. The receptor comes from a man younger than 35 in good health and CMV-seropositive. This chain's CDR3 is CASSSGQGNYGYTF. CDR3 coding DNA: TGTGCCAGCAGCTCGGGACAGGGTAACTATGGCTACACCTTC.